What follows are 32 T cell receptor beta chains derived from one specimen sequenced in a study of metastatic and nonmetastatic thyroid tumors. Before thyroid surgery, none of the patients had received any treatment. TCRdb redid the clone calls on the PCR reads using MiXCR. The sample contains 43,000 or so clones, approximately 24% of which appear only once. Specimen: blood. These receptors all stem from a male donor with papillary thyroid cancer or a benign thyroid nodule (not recorded which). Some clones in this sample may be carry-over from other donors' samples.

The rearrangement joins TRBV5-6 to TRBJ1-5; unclear D gene. CDR1 is SGHDT and CDR2 is YYEEEE in the germline V gene. The CDR3 sequence is 10 residues long. In nucleotides, the CDR3 is TGTGGGCTGGACCGTCAGCCCCAGCATTTT. Its translation: CGLDRQPQHF.

At least ten counts were recorded for this clone. This chain uses TRBV10-1 with TRBJ1-3; D is possibly TRBD1 (6 bases). The V end was cut by 6 bases, the J end by 0 bases, with 6 bases between. The V gene's germline CDR1 is WNHNN and CDR2 SYGVQD (reference sequence). The CDR3 covers 13 residues. The CDR3 loop reads CASRDSSGNTIYF. The CDR3, as DNA: TGCGCCAGCAGGGACAGCTCTGGAAACACCATATATTTT.

This clone appeared many times. This chain joins TRBV20-1 and TRBJ2-2, with D perhaps TRBD1 (5 bases). CDR1 is DFQATT, CDR2 SNEGSKA, per germline (reference sequence). Between the trimmed V and J ends, which lost 3 bases and 4 bases, there was a span of 21 bases. This CDR3 region has 17 residues. CDR3 bases: TGCAGTGCTAGTCCTTATGACTGGAGCGACAGCACCGGGGAGCTGTTTTTT. Its translation is CSASPYDWSDSTGELFF.

In the case of this clone: Because the CDR3 is missing its conserved closing phenylalanine or tryptophan, this is likely a read error. The DNA is left out, because the CDR3 cannot be placed on it with certainty; the CDR3 is given as TCRdb lists it. The chain recombines TRBV6-1 with TRBJ2-7; the D call of TRBD2 is as the table states it, not checked on the DNA. CDR1 MNHNS and CDR2 SASEGT come from the germline V gene. The CDR3 spans 8 amino acids, including both terminal residues. CDR3 residues: CAISELGS.

This clone has a count of ten or more. CDR3 amino acids: CASTTAGADETYEQYF. The CDR3 coding sequence is TGTGCCAGCACCACGGCGGGGGCGGATGAAACCTACGAGCAGTACTTC. V gene TRBV28 combines with J gene TRBJ2-7; tentatively, D is TRBD2 (7 bases). The V gene lost 7 bases and the J gene lost 2 bases, with 21 bases spanning the gap. The CDR3 covers 16 residues. CDR1 is MDHEN and CDR2 is SYDVKM in the germline V gene.

This sequence joins TRBV20-1 and TRBJ2-1; a weak D match, TRBD2 (5 bases). V was cut by 6 bases and J by 10 bases, with 10 bases left in between. This CDR3 spans 10 amino acids. CDR1 is DFQATT and CDR2 is SNEGSKA in the germline V gene (reference sequence). The CDR3 is CSAVAREQFF. CDR3 bases: TGCAGTGCCGTAGCGAGGGAGCAGTTCTTC.

This clone was observed a handful of times. The rearrangement uses TRBV11-3 and TRBJ1-2; 10 bases are a match to TRBD1. Trimming at V came to 3 bases and at J to 6 bases, leaving 7 bases not matched to a gene. Germline V lookup: CDR1 SGHNT, CDR2 YENEEA. The CDR3 runs to 15 residues. CDR3 region: CASSFGDRGWDGYTF. The CDR3 region has the DNA TGTGCCAGCAGCTTCGGGGACAGGGGATGGGATGGCTACACCTTC.

This clone was detected ten times or more. The chain carries TRBV10-3 and TRBJ2-6; 8 nucleotides line up with TRBD2. V lost 0 bases and J lost 2; bases outside the gene matches: 9. The V gene's germline CDR1 is ENHRY and CDR2 SYGVKD. This CDR3 has 19 amino acids. Here the CDR3 DNA reads TGTGCCATCAGTGAGTCGTCCGGGAGGGAAGTCGCTGGGGCCAACGTCCTGACTTTC. It encodes CAISESSGREVAGANVLTF.

This clone has at least ten counts. V is TRBV3-1 and J is TRBJ2-3; TRBD2 matches 9 bases. There are 14 residues in the CDR3. Trimming took 0 bases from V and 10 from J; bases not matched to a gene: 5. Germline CDR1 LGHDT, CDR2 YNNKEL (reference sequence). CDR3: CASSQDPTSGPQYF. The CDR3 DNA reads as TGTGCCAGCAGCCAAGATCCCACTAGCGGGCCGCAGTATTTT.

This rearrangement joins TRBV6-1 to TRBJ1-1; unclear D gene. Germline V CDR1 and CDR2: MNHNS, SASEGT. Deletions cut 6 bases from V and 5 bases from J, with 10 bases between. The CDR3 runs to 12 residues. CDR3 DNA sequence: TGTGCCAGCAGGATTACGGGGACTGAAGCTTTCTTT. This codes for CASRITGTEAFF.

In regard to this clone: Because it lacks the conserved phenylalanine or tryptophan at the end, this CDR3 is likely a read error. The chain has TRBV5-1 and TRBJ1-1; tentatively, D is TRBD1 (5 bases). The germline CDR1 and CDR2 sequences are SGHRS and YFSETQ. Deletions cut 0 bases from V and 0 bases from J, with 9 bases between. This CDR3 is built from 15 residues. CDR3 in amino acids: CASSLGDGLNTEAFS. CDR3 nucleotide sequence: TGCGCCAGCAGCTTGGGGGACGGATTGAACACTGAAGCTTTCTCT.

This clone was counted many times. The chain employs TRBV5-1 and TRBJ1-2; a weak D match, TRBD1 (6 bases). This CDR3 region has 14 residues. From germline, CDR1 is SGHRS and CDR2 YFSETQ. V gave up 4 bases and J gave up 8 bases, with 18 bases separating them. CDR3 amino acids: CASSPLGGGKGYTF. DNA for the CDR3: TGCGCCAGCAGCCCACTAGGGGGGGGTAAGGGCTACACCTTC.

This clone came up many times. This chain uses TRBV27 with TRBJ2-1; 9 nucleotides match TRBD2. CDR1 is MNHEY, CDR2 SMNVEV, per germline (reference sequence). V trimming: 2 bases; J trimming: 4 bases; junction bases outside the gene matches: 6. The length of the CDR3 is 16 residues. Written as DNA, the CDR3 is TGTGCCAGCAGTTTAAAAACTAGCGGGTTTTACAATGAGCAGTTCTTC. This gives the protein CASSLKTSGFYNEQFF.

The chain uses TRBV4-1 and TRBJ2-1; 12 bases are shared with TRBD2. After removal of 2 bases from V and 7 bases from J, the junction contained 12 bases not matched to a gene. The V gene's germline CDR1 is MGHRA and CDR2 YSYEKL. CDR3 size: 18 residues. In DNA form, the CDR3 reads TGCGCCAGCAGCCAAACTAGCGGGAGGCTCCGGTCTACAAATGAGCAGTTCTTC. As protein: CASSQTSGRLRSTNEQFF.

Ten or more counts support this clone. The chain is built from TRBV20-1 and TRBJ2-1, with 9 bases lining up with TRBD2. The germline gives CDR1 DFQATT, CDR2 SNEGSKA (reference sequence). The CDR3 loop spans 14 amino acids. V shed 1 base and J 8 bases; nucleotides not matched to a gene: 6. Here the CDR3 DNA reads TGCAGTGCTAGAGGGGGGACTAGCCGGGATGAGCAGTTCTTC. The encoded protein is CSARGGTSRDEQFF.

The gene calls are TRBV6-1 and TRBJ2-3; 8 bases map to TRBD2. With 3 bases clipped from V and 4 bases from J, the junction kept 6 bases outside the gene matches. The CDR3 extends over 15 amino acids. Germline V gives CDR1 MNHNS, CDR2 SASEGT. The CDR3 sequence: CASSEPGLDADTQYF. For the CDR3, the DNA is TGTGCCAGCAGTGAGCCGGGACTAGATGCAGATACGCAGTATTTT.

This clone came up many times. The CDR3 DNA reads as TGTGCCAGCAGTCCGCTGGCCGGGGCGGGATACAATGAGCAGTTCTTC. It encodes CASSPLAGAGYNEQFF. This sequence joins TRBV6-4 and TRBJ2-1; D possibly corresponds to TRBD2 (6 bases). V was pared by 5 bases and J by 4 bases, with 18 bases between. CDR3 length equals 16 residues. Germline V lookup: CDR1 MRHNA, CDR2 SNTAGT.

Many counts were recorded for this clone. The chain has TRBV11-2 and TRBJ2-7, with 16 bases that match TRBD2. Germline V gives CDR1 SGHAT, CDR2 FQNNGV. This CDR3 region has 16 residues. The V and J ends lost 5 bases and 6 bases, in that order; junction bases with no gene match: 7. CDR3 residues: CASSQGLAGGPSEQYF. DNA of the CDR3: TGTGCCAGCAGCCAGGGACTAGCGGGAGGGCCGTCCGAGCAGTACTTC.

The table lists this clone with many counts. The CDR3 bases are TGCAGTGCTAGAGATTCGGTGGGACAGGGAAGGTACGAGCAGTACTTC. It codes for CSARDSVGQGRYEQYF. The rearrangement joins TRBV20-1 to TRBJ2-7; 9 bases fit TRBD1. CDR1 and CDR2 (germline): DFQATT, SNEGSKA (reference sequence). V lost 0 bases to trimming and J lost 4 bases; unmatched junction nucleotides: 10. The CDR3 runs 16 residues.

The chain carries TRBV20-1 and TRBJ2-3; 8 positions match TRBD1. Germline CDR1 is DFQATT and CDR2 is SNEGSKA (reference sequence). V gave up 6 bases and J gave up 2 bases; unmatched junction bases: 7. The CDR3 is 14 residues long. The CDR3 region has the DNA TGCAGTGCCGACGGACAGGGAAACACAGATACGCAGTATTTT. Its protein product is CSADGQGNTDTQYF.

The rearrangement joins TRBV20-1 to TRBJ1-2, with D uncertain. CDR3 length: 13 residues. V was trimmed by 3 bases and J by 1 base, leaving 9 bases between them. Germline CDR1 and CDR2: DFQATT and SNEGSKA (reference sequence). The CDR3 region is CSASRGLNYGYTF. The CDR3 region has the DNA TGCAGTGCTAGTCGAGGACTTAACTATGGCTACACCTTC.

This clone was observed at least ten times. A much bigger clone sits one base away, suggesting this may be a read error. Other nucleotide sequences from this sample produce the same CDR3. This chain uses TRBV7-3 with TRBJ2-1; D might be TRBD1 or TRBD2, each matching 7 bases. From germline, CDR1 is SGHTA and CDR2 FQGTGA. The CDR3 consists of 13 residues. The germline V and J ends were trimmed by 8 bases and 9 bases, with 17 bases remaining between them. CDR3 sequence: CASGPDREGEQFF. The DNA for the CDR3 is TGTGCCAGCGGCCCAGACAGGGAGGGTGAGCAGTTCTTC.

The chain links TRBV6-4 to TRBJ1-2, with 10 positions matching TRBD1. CDR3 length: 16 residues. CDR1 is MRHNA and CDR2 is SNTAGT in the germline V gene. The junction had 14 bases not matched to a gene; V was cut back by 5 bases and J by 8 bases. The chain's CDR3 is CASSPLGTGVLRGYTF. CDR3 DNA sequence: TGTGCCAGCAGTCCCTTGGGGACAGGGGTTTTACGGGGCTACACCTTC.

There are many counts of this clone. This chain connects TRBV29-1 to TRBJ2-5, with 10 bases identical to TRBD2. V shed 5 bases and J 3 bases; nucleotides not matched to a gene: 6. The CDR3 loop spans 14 amino acids. CDR1 is SQVTM and CDR2 is ANQGSEA in the germline V gene. The CDR3, as DNA: TGCAGCGTTCTTCTAGGACTAGCGGAAGAGACCCAGTACTTC. It is translated as CSVLLGLAEETQYF.

About this clone: A single base separates this from a much larger clone, so it may be a read error. This chain uses TRBV28 with TRBJ1-4; tentatively, D is TRBD1 (5 bases). The CDR3 runs 15 residues. Looked up from germline, CDR1 is MDHEN and CDR2 is SYDVKM. The ends were cut back, 10 bases at V and 2 bases at J, with 17 bases in the middle. CDR3 nucleotide sequence: TGTGCCAACAGCACCTTTGGGGGGACTAATGAAAAACTGTTTTTT. Its protein product is CANSTFGGTNEKLFF.

CDR3 residues: CASRQSPYEQYF. DNA of the CDR3: TGTGCCAGCAGACAGTCTCCCTACGAGCAGTACTTC. The chain is built from TRBV2 and TRBJ2-7; no definite D call. The CDR3 is 12 amino acids. Germline CDR1 is SNHLY and CDR2 is FYNNEI. V lost 6 bases, J lost 2 bases, and 8 bases lay in between.

The CDR3 DNA reads as TGTGCCAGCAGCGTACGTGGAGGGGACTCCACAGATACGCAGTATTTT. This gives the protein CASSVRGGDSTDTQYF. The chain has TRBV9 and TRBJ2-3; D is perhaps TRBD2 (6 bases). Trimming stripped 1 base from V and 2 bases from J, with 14 bases between. CDR3 length: 16 residues. In germline, CDR1 is SGDLS, CDR2 YYNGEE.

In nucleotides, the CDR3 is TGTGCCTGGAGCGCTGGAATGGGTTCACCCCTCCACTTT. It codes for CAWSAGMGSPLHF. The rearrangement joins TRBV30 to TRBJ1-6; unclear D gene. V shed 3 bases and J shed 9 bases, with 12 bases lying between them. Looked up from germline, CDR1 is GTSNPN and CDR2 is SVGIG (reference sequence). This CDR3 region has 13 residues.

The chain joins TRBV11-3 to TRBJ1-2; D is undetermined. Trimming left V 4 bases short and J 2 bases short, with 11 bases between. The CDR3 contains 14 residues. Germline V gene lookup returns CDR1 SGHNT and CDR2 YENEEA. The CDR3 region is CASSSARGNYGYTF. CDR3 in DNA: TGTGCCAGCAGCTCCGCCAGAGGAAACTATGGCTACACCTTC.

In its sample, this clone was seen many times. The rearrangement links TRBV5-1 to TRBJ2-5; D remains ambiguous. Per the germline V gene, CDR1 is SGHRS and CDR2 is YFSETQ. The CDR3 is 14 residues long. V was cut by 4 bases and J by 2 bases, with 12 bases left in between. The CDR3 sequence: CASSTQPAQETQYF. The CDR3, as DNA: TGCGCCAGCAGCACCCAGCCGGCTCAAGAGACCCAGTACTTC.

This clone was observed a handful of times. The chain carries TRBV12-3 or TRBV12-4 and TRBJ2-3, with TRBD2 identical over 10 bases. This CDR3 has 14 residues. The V gene end was trimmed by 5 bases and the J gene end by 8 bases; junction bases not matched to a gene: 7. The CDR3 is CASSPSGRRGTQYF. The CDR3 DNA follows: TGTGCCAGCAGTCCTAGCGGGAGAAGGGGTACGCAGTATTTT.

About this clone itself: Mismatch with germline at one junction end may stem from a read error. The rearrangement joins TRBV6-5 to TRBJ2-7; unclear D gene. Germline CDR1 reads MNHEY; CDR2 reads SVGAGI. CDR3 size: 13 residues. CDR3 coding DNA: TGTGCCAGCATTTACTCCTCGGACTACGAGCAGTACTTC. This sequence encodes CASIYSSDYEQYF.